This T cell receptor (beta chain) was sequenced for a study of cytomegalovirus exposure and HLA in healthy donors. Researchers ran the PCR with 60 Vbeta and 13 Jbeta primers. Profiling relied on immunoSEQ multiplex PCR, and the TCRdb table lists in-frame clones only, not all of them. The sample records under 130,000 clones, roughly 69% being singletons. The CDR3 sequence is 17 residues long. V gave up 4 bases and J gave up 7 bases; unmatched junction bases: 16. Germline assignment: CDR1 SNHLY and CDR2 FYNNEI. The origin of this receptor is a man aged 50 to 59 in good health and CMV-seropositive. V and J are TRBV2 and TRBJ2-1, with 7 bases identical to TRBD2. Sequencing was done on a sample of PBMCs. For the CDR3, the DNA is TGTGCCAGCAGTGGCGGCCGGGTTGGGGAGGGCAGTAATGAGCAGTTCTTC. It yields the protein CASSGGRVGEGSNEQFF. Using reference TRBV2 and TRBJ2-1 for the parts outside the CDR3, the full variable domain is EPEVTQTPSHQVTQMGQEVILRCVPISNHLYFYWYRQILGQKVEFLVSFYNNEISEKSEIFDDQFSVERPDGSNFTLKIRSTKLEDSAMYFCASSGGRVGEGSNEQFFGPGTRLTVL.